One and the same sample provided the 4 T cell receptor beta chains below, sequenced in a study of cytomegalovirus exposure and HLA in healthy donors. 13 Jbeta primers and 60 Vbeta primers were used for the PCR. Profiling relied on immunoSEQ multiplex PCR, and the TCRdb table lists in-frame clones only, not all of them. The data contain some 150,000 clones, around 70% of them singletons. The sequencing sample was made of PBMCs. These receptors were taken from a woman aged 60-75 years in good health and CMV-seropositive.

The chain uses TRBV5-6 and TRBJ2-5; D is unclear. The J call may be wrong; the DNA end is better matched by TRBJ2-7. The V gene's germline CDR1 is SGHDT and CDR2 YYEEEE. This CDR3 has 12 amino acids. The CDR3 region is CASSLAFYEQYF. CDR3 nucleotide sequence: TGTGCCAGCAGCTTGGCCTTCTACGAGCAGTACTTC.

The chain couples TRBV11-3 to TRBJ2-7, with D possibly TRBD1 on 5 matching bases. V was trimmed by 1 base and J by 2 bases, leaving 9 bases between them. The CDR3 has 14 residues. In germline, CDR1 is SGHNT, CDR2 YENEEA. The CDR3 nucleotides read TGTGCCAGCAGCTTAGCCGCAGGGCCCTACGAGCAGTACTTC. Protein: CASSLAAGPYEQYF.

This clone was detected ten times or more. V is TRBV5-1 and J is TRBJ1-5; 7 bases line up with TRBD1. The CDR3 covers 14 residues. CDR1 and CDR2 from the germline V gene are SGHRS and YFSETQ. V lost 1 base, J lost 2 bases, and 0 bases stayed unmatched. The CDR3 DNA is TGCGCCAGCAGCTTGACAGGGGGCAATCAGCCCCAGCATTTT. Translation gives CASSLTGGNQPQHF. The entire variable domain, with the rest obtained from reference TRBV5-1 and TRBJ1-5, is as follows: KAGVTQTPRYLIKTRGQQVTLSCSPISGHRSVSWYQQTPGQGLQFLFEYFSETQRNKGNFPGRFSGRQFSNSRSEMNVSTLELGDSALYLCASSLTGGNQPQHFGDGTRLSIL.

This clone was detected once. CDR3 nucleotide sequence: TGTGCCAGCAGTTTGATGGGGCCGGGCACAGATACGCAGTATTTT. It translates to CASSLMGPGTDTQYF. The rearrangement links TRBV28 to TRBJ2-3, with D perhaps TRBD1 (5 bases). The V end lost 3 bases, the J end lost 1 base, and 11 bases lay between the germline ends. Germline assignment: CDR1 MDHEN and CDR2 SYDVKM. The CDR3 loop spans 15 amino acids.